The 30 T cell receptor beta chains in this list originate from one sample, sequenced in a study of T-cell memory formation after mild COVID-19. One entry per CDR3 protein, called by TCRdb with MiXCR from the 5' RACE reads. The data show about 320,000 distinct CDR3 sequences, around 15% seen once. Sequenced material: PBMCs or a T cell subset sorted from them (not recorded which). The receptors originated from a man between 18 and 35 years old who had mild COVID-19 (a few samples of this study predate the infection). Cell type and time point are not known.

The chain uses TRBV19 and TRBJ2-7; 7 nucleotides match TRBD1. Germline-derived CDR1 and CDR2 are LNHDA and SQIVND (reference sequence). The CDR3 contains 15 residues. J gave up 3 bases and V 11 bases, and 16 bases lay outside the gene matches. CDR3 coding DNA: TGTGCCGGACCTCTGTATGGACAGGACTTCTACGAGCAGTACGTC. This sequence encodes CAGPLYGQDFYEQYV.

The sample holds a few counts of this clonotype. The chain has TRBV4-2 and TRBJ2-5, with 8 bases lining up with TRBD1. The trim removed 4 bases at V and 3 bases at J, leaving 10 bases unmatched. This CDR3 region has 16 residues. CDR1 is LGHNA, CDR2 YNFKEQ, per germline. DNA of the CDR3: TGTGCCAGCAGCCGTCACACAGGGGGATTAGAAGAGACCCAGTACTTC. Amino acids: CASSRHTGGLEETQYF.

This clonotype was detected many times. The CDR3, as DNA: TGCGCCAGCAGCTCCCTAGAGCCCCTAAGTCGAGGTGAGCAGTACGTC. This sequence encodes CASSSLEPLSRGEQYV. V usage is TRBV5-1 and J usage is TRBJ2-7; D ambiguous. CDR1 and CDR2 (germline): SGHRS, YFSETQ. V was trimmed by 3 bases and J by 7 bases, leaving 23 bases between them. This CDR3 region has 16 residues.

This clonotype was picked up a small number of times. The chain couples TRBV11-2 to TRBJ1-3, with D perhaps TRBD1 (5 bases). The CDR3 sequence is 17 residues long. With 1 base removed from V and 1 base from J, the gap between germline ends came to 14 bases. Germline V gene lookup returns CDR1 SGHAT and CDR2 FQNNGV. CDR3 nucleotide sequence: TGTGCCAGCAGCTTAGCTCCTTCCAGGGAATCTGGAAACACCATATATTTT. Protein product: CASSLAPSRESGNTIYF.

To note about this clonotype: One end of the junction fails to match germline, which may point to a read error. V and J are TRBV6-1 and TRBJ1-2, with D hard to call. Germline CDR1 reads MNHNS; CDR2 reads SASEGT. CDR3 length: 13 residues. CDR3 amino acids: CASSANEVLTSAF. CDR3 sequence (DNA): TGTGCCAGCAGCGCCAACGAGGTCTTGACCTCGGCCTTC.

This clonotype was observed a handful of times. The chain recombines TRBV7-2 with TRBJ2-6; D remains ambiguous. This CDR3 is built from 16 residues. Germline lookup yields CDR1 SGHTA and CDR2 FQGNSA. The V end lost 2 bases, the J end lost 0 bases, and 8 bases lay between the germline ends. The CDR3 sequence is CASSLYTNSGANVLTF. In nucleotides, the CDR3 is TGTGCCAGCAGCTTATACACGAACTCTGGGGCCAACGTCCTGACTTTC.

This clonotype was seen a few times. The chain has TRBV9 and TRBJ2-3, with D perhaps matching TRBD1 (5 bases). The V gene's germline CDR1 is SGDLS and CDR2 YYNGEE. The V end was cut by 3 bases, the J end by 4 bases, with 15 bases between. This CDR3 has 15 residues. The CDR3 bases are TGTGCCAGCAGCGCCGCCCTTCAAGGGGCAGATACGCAGTATTTT. Translation: CASSAALQGADTQYF.

This clonotype was recorded many times. V and J are TRBV9 and TRBJ1-2; D remains ambiguous. CDR3 length: 13 residues. Germline loops: CDR1 SGDLS, CDR2 YYNGEE. With 1 base removed from V and 1 base from J, the gap between germline ends came to 5 bases. CDR3 DNA sequence: TGTGCCAGCAGCGTAAATGATAACTATGGCTACACCTTC. This codes for CASSVNDNYGYTF.

The rearrangement joins TRBV9 to TRBJ2-5; D is uncertain. V was pared by 0 bases and J by 7 bases, with 13 bases between. This CDR3 has 14 amino acids. The germline V gene encodes CDR1 SGDLS and CDR2 YYNGEE. CDR3 in amino acids: CASSVGKGVRTQYF. DNA for the CDR3: TGTGCCAGCAGCGTAGGAAAGGGCGTCAGGACCCAGTACTTC.

In its sample, this clonotype was seen many times. This sequence joins TRBV7-2 and TRBJ2-5; the D gene is possibly TRBD2 (6 bases). Trimming removed 5 bases from V and 0 bases from J, with 10 bases in between. The CDR3 is 14 amino acids. CDR1 is SGHTA, CDR2 FQGNSA, per germline. The CDR3 sequence is CASSRGDYQETQYF. CDR3 coding DNA: TGTGCCAGCAGCCGCGGGGACTACCAAGAGACCCAGTACTTC.

The chain links TRBV29-1 to TRBJ1-3, with TRBD1 matching over 7 bases. The ends lost 6 bases at V and 0 bases at J; junction bases unmatched: 8. Per germline, CDR1 SQVTM and CDR2 ANQGSEA. The CDR3 spans 15 residues. The CDR3 coding sequence is TGCAGCGTGGCCGGGACAGCATTCTCTGGAAACACCATATATTTT. It is translated as CSVAGTAFSGNTIYF.

This clonotype was seen a handful of times. This chain connects TRBV6-5 to TRBJ2-1; 7 bases match TRBD1. The CDR3 is 16 amino acids. Per the germline V gene, CDR1 is MNHEY and CDR2 is SVGAGI. The junction had 5 bases not matched to a gene; V was cut back by 0 bases and J by 3 bases. The CDR3 loop reads CASSYSSGTVYNEQFF. The CDR3, as DNA: TGTGCCAGCAGTTACTCGAGTGGGACAGTCTACAATGAGCAGTTCTTC.

This clonotype appeared a few times. The CDR3 region is CASCAGETDTQYF. The CDR3 nucleotides read TGTGCCAGCTGCGCGGGGGAGACAGATACGCAGTATTTT. The rearrangement links TRBV9 to TRBJ2-3; 7 bases fit TRBD2. Germline V gene sequence: CDR1 SGDLS, CDR2 YYNGEE. This CDR3 contains 13 residues. V gave up 7 bases and J gave up 3 bases; unmatched junction bases: 5.

The chain joins TRBV12-3 or TRBV12-4 to TRBJ2-7; 12 bases align to TRBD2. Unmatched junction bases numbered 5, after V lost 6 bases and J lost 5 bases. This CDR3 comprises 14 residues. Here the CDR3 reads CASRQTSGGHEQYV. In nucleotides, the CDR3 is TGTGCCAGCAGGCAGACTAGCGGGGGCCACGAGCAGTACGTC.

This clonotype has at least ten counts. The CDR3 DNA follows: TGCGCCAGCAGCCAAGAGTCCGCCTCTGGGGCCAACGTCCTGACTTTC. It translates to CASSQESASGANVLTF. The genes are TRBV4-3 and TRBJ2-6; D gene uncertain. Trimming removed 0 bases at V and 0 bases at J, with 6 bases between. Germline lookup yields CDR1 LGHNA and CDR2 YSLEER. The length of the CDR3 is 16 residues.

The chain joins TRBV3-1 to TRBJ1-6, with 11 bases matching TRBD1. With 4 bases clipped from V and 4 bases from J, the junction kept 3 bases outside the gene matches. The CDR3 totals 16 residues. CDR1 is LGHDT, CDR2 YNNKEL, per germline (reference sequence). CDR3 DNA sequence: TGTGCCAGCAGCCCAGGGACAGGGGGTTATAATTCACCCCTCCACTTT. This encodes CASSPGTGGYNSPLHF. Supplemented by reference TRBV3-1 and TRBJ1-6, the full variable domain reads DTAVSQTPKYLVTQMGNDKSIKCEQNLGHDTMYWYKQDSKKFLKIMFSYNNKELIINETVPNRFSPKSPDKAHLNLHINSLELGDSAVYFCASSPGTGGYNSPLHFGNGTRLTVT.

This clonotype was counted a few times. The J gene is TRBJ2-1, the V gene TRBV7-9; 7 bases fit TRBD2. The CDR3 spans 15 residues. Germline CDR1 SEHNR, CDR2 FQNEAQ (reference sequence). The J segment lost 3 bases and the V segment lost 2 bases, leaving 4 bases of the junction unmatched. The CDR3 nucleotides are TGTGCCAGCAGCTTAAAGGCGGGGGTCTACAATGAGCAGTTCTTC. It translates to CASSLKAGVYNEQFF. The complete variable domain, with remaining parts taken from reference TRBV7-9 and TRBJ2-1, reads DTGVSQNPRHKITKRGQNVTFRCDPISEHNRLYWYRQTLGQGPEFLTYFQNEAQLEKSRLLSDRFSAERPKGSFSTLEIQRTEQGDSAMYLCASSLKAGVYNEQFFGPGTRLTVL.

Note on this clonotype: Since a much larger clone is just one base distant, this may be a read error. The chain links TRBV4-2 to TRBJ2-7, with D tentatively TRBD2 (7 bases). Trimming shortened V by 1 base and J by 2 bases, and 9 bases separated the two germline ends. The CDR3 covers 14 residues. CDR1 and CDR2 (germline): LGHNA, YNFKEQ. CDR3 loop: CASSQGEGAYEQYF. The CDR3 DNA reads as TGTGCCAGCAGCCAAGGGGAGGGGGCCTACGAGCAGTACTTC.

The J gene is TRBJ1-2, the V gene TRBV29-1; D is unresolved. Germline V lookup: CDR1 SQVTM, CDR2 ANQGSEA. This CDR3 region has 11 residues. The germline V and J ends were trimmed by 5 bases and 1 base, with 5 bases remaining between them. In DNA form, the CDR3 reads TGCAGCGTTCGGTTTAACTATGGCTACACCTTC. Protein sequence: CSVRFNYGYTF.

This chain uses TRBV7-9 with TRBJ1-2; D uncertain. The germline gives CDR1 SEHNR, CDR2 FQNEAQ (reference sequence). Deletions cut 5 bases from V and 4 bases from J, with 14 bases between. There are 14 residues in the CDR3. DNA for the CDR3: TGTGCCAGCAGCCCGCCCTTAGTACCCTATGGCTACACCTTC. Its protein product is CASSPPLVPYGYTF.

This clonotype was counted between two and nine times. The chain uses TRBV4-3 and TRBJ2-3; 8 nucleotides align to TRBD2. This CDR3 comprises 17 residues. The ends lost 0 bases at V and 4 bases at J; junction bases unmatched: 9. CDR1 and CDR2 (germline): LGHNA, YSLEER. In DNA, the CDR3 is TGCGCCAGCAGCCAAGAACGGCCAGCGGGGGTTTCAGATACGCAGTATTTT. It codes for CASSQERPAGVSDTQYF.

This clonotype has just a few counts. The chain joins TRBV18 to TRBJ1-1, with D maybe TRBD1 (6 bases). V was cut by 5 bases and J by 3 bases, with 16 bases left in between. CDR1 KGHSH and CDR2 LQKENI come from the germline V gene. The CDR3 extends over 15 amino acids. The CDR3 nucleotides are TGTGCCAGCTCAACCACTACAGGGACTGACACTGAAGCTTTCTTT. It codes for CASSTTTGTDTEAFF.

The chain uses TRBV15 and TRBJ2-1; 7 nucleotides agree with TRBD2. With 4 bases clipped from V and 8 bases from J, the junction kept 8 bases outside the gene matches. Germline V gene data show CDR1 as LNHNV and CDR2 as YYDKDF (reference sequence). The CDR3 sequence is 14 residues long. The CDR3: CATSMGGGGDEQFF. CDR3 bases: TGTGCCACCAGCATGGGCGGGGGTGGGGATGAGCAGTTCTTC.

The J gene is TRBJ1-3, the V gene TRBV12-3 or TRBV12-4; weak D call: TRBD1 (5 bases). The CDR3 loop spans 14 amino acids. V was pared by 7 bases and J by 4 bases, with 14 bases between. The CDR3 coding sequence is TGTGCCAGCAATAAAGGACACTTAGGAAACACCATATATTTT. Translated, it gives CASNKGHLGNTIYF.

This clonotype has just a few counts. The rearrangement links TRBV6-5 to TRBJ1-3; D is unclear. Trimming took 6 bases from V and 0 from J, leaving 6 bases between them. This CDR3 spans 13 amino acids. Germline V gene data show CDR1 as MNHEY and CDR2 as SVGAGI. The CDR3 sequence: CASRLLSGNTIYF. The CDR3 bases are TGTGCCAGCAGACTACTCTCTGGAAACACCATATATTTT.

This clonotype was seen a few times. The CDR3 DNA is TGTGCCAGCAGCCTATCGAGGGGGGAAGCGAACACCGGGGAGCTGTTTTTT. This encodes CASSLSRGEANTGELFF. The chain uses TRBV4-2 and TRBJ2-2; either TRBD1 or TRBD2 may supply D (6 bases each). This CDR3 comprises 17 residues. Trimming left V 4 bases short and J 0 bases short, with 15 bases between. From germline, CDR1 is LGHNA and CDR2 YNFKEQ.

This clonotype was seen only a few times. The chain combines TRBV7-9 with TRBJ2-7; TRBD2 aligns across 13 bases. V shed 5 bases and J 0 bases; nucleotides not matched to a gene: 1. Germline-derived CDR1 and CDR2 are SEHNR and FQNEAQ (reference sequence). The CDR3 covers 15 residues. Here the CDR3 reads CASSRLAGGSYEQYF. In DNA, the CDR3 is TGTGCCAGCAGCCGACTAGCGGGGGGCTCCTACGAGCAGTACTTC.

This clonotype was found a few times. The rearrangement links TRBV7-6 to TRBJ1-4, with TRBD1 matching over 8 bases. The V segment lost 5 bases and the J segment 4 bases; nucleotides outside the gene matches: 12. Germline V gene lookup returns CDR1 SGHVS and CDR2 FNYEAQ. This CDR3 comprises 17 residues. This chain's CDR3 is CASSALMTGANNEKLFF. DNA for the CDR3: TGTGCCAGCAGCGCGCTTATGACAGGGGCGAATAATGAAAAACTGTTTTTT.

In this sample, this clonotype turned up a few times. The chain is built from TRBV6-4 and TRBJ2-7; D is possibly TRBD1 (6 bases). V gave up 8 bases and J gave up 2 bases, with 16 bases separating them. Germline assignment: CDR1 MRHNA and CDR2 SNTAGT. The CDR3 covers 14 residues. Here the CDR3 DNA reads TGTGCCAGCGAAGCCCCGGGACATCCCTACGAGCAGTACTTC. It specifies CASEAPGHPYEQYF.

This clonotype showed up many times. This rearrangement joins TRBV7-9 to TRBJ2-7, with D unresolved. V lost 5 bases and J 3 bases, leaving 11 bases between the germline ends. CDR3 size: 13 residues. Germline CDR1 is SEHNR and CDR2 is FQNEAQ (reference sequence). This CDR3 is CASSPGRGYEQYF. For the CDR3, the DNA is TGTGCCAGCAGCCCCGGGCGTGGCTACGAGCAGTACTTC.